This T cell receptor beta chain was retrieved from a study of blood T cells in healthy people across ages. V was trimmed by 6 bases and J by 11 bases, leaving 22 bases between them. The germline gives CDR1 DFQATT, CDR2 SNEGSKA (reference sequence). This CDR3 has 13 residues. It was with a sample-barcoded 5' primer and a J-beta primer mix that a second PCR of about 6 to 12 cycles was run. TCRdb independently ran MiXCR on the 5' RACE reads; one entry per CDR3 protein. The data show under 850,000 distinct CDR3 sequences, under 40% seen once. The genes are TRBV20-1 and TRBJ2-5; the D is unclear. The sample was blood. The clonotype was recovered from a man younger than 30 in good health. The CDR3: CSAGPDSYGEQYF. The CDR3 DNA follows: TGCAGTGCGGGTCCCGACTCTTACGGTGAGCAGTACTTC.